These T cell receptor beta chains were read from a single sample in a study of cytomegalovirus exposure and HLA in healthy donors. Generated by immunoSEQ multiplex PCR, the TCRdb table keeps only in-frame clones and is missing some. The sample includes about 60,000 clones, around 95% seen only once; the top ten take around 7%. Sequencing input: PBMCs. All receptors come from a woman between 18 and 29 years old in good health and CMV-seropositive. Each CDR3 is given with its conserved first and last residue. Each record gives: J gene, D gene, clone size, V gene, CDR3 DNA, CDR3 protein. A D gene is named only where the DNA matches it firmly. Only part of the rows carry a size: once, few, many, or a class if the clone is expanded.

J gene: TRBJ1-2; D gene: NA; clone size: NA; V gene: TRBV6-1; CDR3 DNA: TGTGCCAGCAGTGACGACGGGGGGAGCTATGGCTACACCTTC; CDR3 protein: CASSDDGGSYGYTF
J gene: TRBJ1-5; D gene: NA; clone size: NA; V gene: TRBV28; CDR3 DNA: TGTGCCAGCAGTCAAGGGGCTCAGCCCCAGCATTTT; CDR3 protein: CASSQGAQPQHF
J gene: TRBJ2-1; D gene: TRBD2; clone size: NA; V gene: TRBV9; CDR3 DNA: TGTGCCAGCAGCGCCGGGACTAGCGGGGGGGGTCCCTACAATGAGCAGTTCTTC; CDR3 protein: CASSAGTSGGGPYNEQFF
J gene: TRBJ2-3; D gene: TRBD1; clone size: NA; V gene: TRBV6-1; CDR3 DNA: TGTGCCAGCAATCCAGGGGGCCTAGATACGCAGTATTTT; CDR3 protein: CASNPGGLDTQYF
J gene: TRBJ1-2; D gene: NA; clone size: once; V gene: TRBV6-5; CDR3 DNA: TGTGCCAGCAGTCTCAAAACAGGGTCGGAGACCTTC; CDR3 protein: CASSLKTGSETF
J gene: TRBJ2-1; D gene: TRBD1; clone size: NA; V gene: TRBV5-4; CDR3 DNA: TGTGCCACCCGGGACAGGGTGGATGAGCAGTTCTTC; CDR3 protein: CATRDRVDEQFF
J gene: TRBJ2-2; D gene: NA; clone size: NA; V gene: TRBV27; CDR3 DNA: TGTGCCAGCAGGTGGGCTACTTCGAACACCGGGGAGCTGTTTTTT; CDR3 protein: CASRWATSNTGELFF
J gene: TRBJ2-1; D gene: NA; clone size: NA; V gene: TRBV7-2; CDR3 DNA: TGTGCCATTGCCAGGGGCTACTACAATGAGCAGTTCTTC; CDR3 protein: CAIARGYYNEQFF
J gene: TRBJ1-2; D gene: TRBD1; clone size: once; V gene: TRBV28; CDR3 DNA: TGTGCCAGCAGCAGGGGGGACTATGGCTACACCTTC; CDR3 protein: CASSRGDYGYTF
J gene: TRBJ2-5; D gene: NA; clone size: NA; V gene: TRBV6-6; CDR3 DNA: TGTGCCAGCCGGGGAGTTGGGGCCCAGTACTTC; CDR3 protein: CASRGVGAQYF
J gene: TRBJ2-1; D gene: TRBD2; clone size: NA; V gene: TRBV6-1; CDR3 DNA: TGTGCCAGCAGTGACCTACTAGCGGGAGGACCGGACGAGTCCTACAATGAGCAGTTCTTC; CDR3 protein: CASSDLLAGGPDESYNEQFF
J gene: TRBJ2-5; D gene: TRBD1; clone size: NA; V gene: TRBV30; CDR3 DNA: TGTGCCTGGAGTATTGGGACAGCCGCCCAAGAGACCCAGTACTTC; CDR3 protein: CAWSIGTAAQETQYF
J gene: TRBJ1-5; D gene: NA; clone size: NA; V gene: TRBV27; CDR3 DNA: TGTGCCAGCAGTGCCGGAGGACTTACCCAGCCCCAGCATTTT; CDR3 protein: CASSAGGLTQPQHF
J gene: TRBJ1-5; D gene: NA; clone size: once; V gene: TRBV15; CDR3 DNA: TGTGCCACCAGCAGAGAACCGAGGGAGGTTTTACAGCCCCAGCATTTT; CDR3 protein: CATSREPREVLQPQHF
J gene: TRBJ1-1; D gene: TRBD1; clone size: NA; V gene: TRBV5-1; CDR3 DNA: TGCGCCAGCCGACAGGGGAGCATGAACACTGAAGCTTTCTTT; CDR3 protein: CASRQGSMNTEAFF